This T cell receptor (beta chain) was captured in a study of Ad26.COV2.S vaccination and SARS-CoV-2 variants. Overall study results and limits: It is possible that the TCR breadth and depth analyses underestimated the total T cell responses.

Sequencing used immunoSEQ multiplex PCR; TCRdb keeps in-frame clones, though not all of them. The sample gives some 340,000 clones, 70% to 90% of which show up once; around 1.9% is in the top ten. With respect to this clone: Its antigen is unknown.

Treatment denoted: around 19 received Ad26.COV2.S at low or high dose, single or two shots; about 5 received placebo; per-sample allocation not given. The investigators took samples on day 63 after the first vaccine or placebo injection. Aged 18-55 years, donor was enrolled in Boston in about 2020. Unmatched junction bases numbered 2, after V lost 1 base and J lost 1 base. CDR3 size: 15 residues. Germline loops: CDR1 SGHRS, CDR2 YFSETQ. V and J are TRBV5-1 and TRBJ2-1; 7 bases match TRBD2. Sample: peripheral blood, taken in a trial of Ad26.COV2.S vaccine versus placebo. The sequence was collected from a person between 18 and 60 years old who received the Ad26.COV2.S COVID-19 vaccine or a placebo. CDR3 nucleotides: TGCGCCAGCAGCTTGAGACTAGCTTCCTACAATGAGCAGTTCTTC. It encodes CASSLRLASYNEQFF.